Below are 26 T cell receptor beta chains sequenced from a single sample in a study of CD8+ T cells in alopecia areata. cDNA serving as the sequencing template came from extracted, reverse transcribed RNA. The repertoire was sequenced with immunoSEQ multiplex PCR; TCRdb's copy has only in-frame clones and lacks some. This sample has some 130,000 clones; around three fifths occur once, and the top ten carry about 6.8%. The sample consisted of CD4+ T cells sorted from blood, taken at week 0. The receptors here all came from a human donor with alopecia areata.

The V gene is TRBV9, the J gene TRBJ1-2, with 8 bases aligning to TRBD1. Germline lookup yields CDR1 SGDLS and CDR2 YYNGEE. The CDR3 totals 12 residues. V lost 5 bases to trimming and J lost 5 bases; unmatched junction nucleotides: 2. DNA for the CDR3: TGTGCCAGCAGGGACAGGGCATATGGCTACACCTTC. The encoded protein is CASRDRAYGYTF.

Comment on this clone: Relative to the germline gene, one junction end is altered; a read error may explain this. This chain joins TRBV5-4 and TRBJ2-3; TRBD1 aligns across 7 bases. Germline CDR1 SGHNT, CDR2 YYREEE (reference sequence). This CDR3 has 16 residues. The CDR3 sequence is CTSSGRQGSGTDTQYF. CDR3 DNA sequence: TGTACCAGCAGCGGAAGACAGGGATCGGGCACAGATACGCAGTATTTT.

The V call is TRBV30, the J call TRBJ1-6, with 9 bases lining up with TRBD1. Losses at the gene ends were 5 bases for V and 9 bases for J; bases not matched to a gene: 8. The CDR3 covers 14 residues. Germline CDR1 and CDR2: GTSNPN and SVGIG (reference sequence). CDR3 protein: CAWGTGYPISPLHF. DNA for the CDR3: TGTGCCTGGGGGACAGGGTACCCAATTTCACCCCTCCACTTT.

The chain couples TRBV6-5 to TRBJ1-2; D is undetermined. V lost 5 bases to trimming and J lost 4 bases, with 14 bases between them. Germline-derived CDR1 and CDR2 are MNHEY and SVGAGI. This CDR3 is built from 14 residues. This CDR3 reads CASSPGSQSYGYTF. CDR3 DNA sequence: TGTGCCAGCAGTCCTGGGAGCCAGTCCTATGGCTACACCTTC.

The CDR3 region has the DNA TGTGCCACCAGCAGTGCCCGGAGGCCTAACTATGGCTACACCTTC. Encoded protein: CATSSARRPNYGYTF. The V call is TRBV15, the J call TRBJ1-2; D gene ambiguous. This CDR3 has 15 residues. V was cut by 3 bases and J by 0 bases, with 11 bases left in between. Per the germline V gene, CDR1 is LNHNV and CDR2 is YYDKDF (reference sequence).

The DNA of the CDR3 is TGCAGCGTTAACTCTGGGACAGCTACAGATACGCAGTATTTT. Its translation is CSVNSGTATDTQYF. The chain recombines TRBV29-1 with TRBJ2-3; 7 bases line up with TRBD1. Germline trimming cut 5 bases from V and 3 bases from J; bases unmatched to any gene: 8. Germline values: CDR1 SQVTM, CDR2 ANQGSEA. The CDR3 is made up of 14 amino acids.

J is TRBJ2-4 and V is TRBV23-1, with D unclear. TRBV23-1 is reported as an ORF; its role is uncertain. CDR3 length equals 17 residues. The V end lost 0 bases, the J end lost 0 bases, and 12 bases lay between the germline ends. DNA of the CDR3: TGCGCCAGCAGTCAATCGTCCAGGAAAATAGCCAAAAACATTCAGTACTTC. Residues: CASSQSSRKIAKNIQYF.

The rearrangement uses TRBV30 and TRBJ1-1, with D perhaps TRBD1 (5 bases). The germline V gene has CDR1 GTSNPN and CDR2 SVGIG (reference sequence). The length of the CDR3 is 15 residues. Between the trimmed V and J ends, which lost 1 base and 0 bases, there was a span of 12 bases. The CDR3 sequence is CAWSAGAAMNTEAFF. The CDR3 nucleotides are TGTGCCTGGAGTGCCGGGGCGGCTATGAACACTGAAGCTTTCTTT.

This clone was seen a few times. The rearrangement uses TRBV4-2 and TRBJ2-6; perhaps TRBD1 as D (6 bases). The CDR3 spans 16 residues. The germline V gene encodes CDR1 LGHNA and CDR2 YNFKEQ. Trimming removed 3 bases at V and 3 bases at J, with 12 bases between. As DNA, the CDR3 is TGTGCCAGCAGCCAGGACAGTCAACTTGGGGCCAACGTCCTGACTTTC. Its protein is CASSQDSQLGANVLTF.

The chain links TRBV6-5 to TRBJ1-2; D unclear. This CDR3 is 11 amino acids long. Germline V lookup: CDR1 MNHEY, CDR2 SVGAGI. Trimming pared 6 bases from V and 8 bases from J, leaving 10 bases between. As DNA, the CDR3 is TGTGCCAGCAGCATCCAAGGGGGCTACACCTTC. Its translation: CASSIQGGYTF.

The genes are TRBV4-2 and TRBJ2-3; D is undetermined. V dropped 0 bases and J dropped 4 bases, with 8 bases sitting between them. CDR1 LGHNA and CDR2 YNFKEQ come from the germline V gene. The CDR3 covers 14 residues. The CDR3 spells CASSQDILADTQYF. The CDR3 DNA sequence: TGTGCCAGCAGCCAAGATATCCTGGCAGATACGCAGTATTTT.

The J gene is TRBJ1-6, the V gene TRBV9; no clear D gene. The CDR3 totals 14 residues. From germline, CDR1 is SGDLS and CDR2 YYNGEE. Trimming pared 3 bases from V and 6 bases from J, leaving 10 bases between. In nucleotides, the CDR3 is TGTGCCAGCAGCGCTAGGGTACTTAATTCACCCCTCCACTTT. Translation gives CASSARVLNSPLHF.

Note on this clone: This same CDR3 is encoded by further DNA sequences in the sample. The CDR3 DNA reads as TGCAGCGTTGAAAGCTCTGGGGCCAACGTCCTGACTTTC. It codes for CSVESSGANVLTF. The rearrangement uses TRBV29-1 and TRBJ2-6; D gene ambiguous. Trimming removed 2 bases at V and 0 bases at J, with 2 bases between. Germline CDR1 reads SQVTM; CDR2 reads ANQGSEA. The CDR3 totals 13 residues.

The V call is TRBV4-2, the J call TRBJ2-5; 12 nucleotides line up with TRBD2. This CDR3 is built from 16 residues. CDR1 and CDR2 (germline): LGHNA, YNFKEQ. V was clipped by 2 bases and J by 2 bases; unmatched bases: 3. CDR3 sequence reads: CASSQSGTSGQETQYF. Written as DNA, the CDR3 is TGTGCCAGCAGCCAATCCGGGACTAGCGGGCAAGAGACCCAGTACTTC.

This clone appeared a single time. CDR3: CASSRDHYGYTF. The CDR3 DNA sequence: TGCGCCAGCAGCCGTGATCACTATGGCTACACCTTC. This chain connects TRBV4-3 to TRBJ1-2, with D unresolved. From germline, CDR1 is LGHNA and CDR2 YSLEER. V lost 4 bases to trimming and J lost 3 bases, with 6 bases between them. There are 12 residues in the CDR3.

The V call is TRBV5-6, the J call TRBJ2-5; the D gene is possibly TRBD2 (6 bases). With 4 bases removed from V and 5 bases from J, the gap between germline ends came to 15 bases. Germline V gene lookup returns CDR1 SGHDT and CDR2 YYEEEE. This CDR3 is 14 amino acids long. The DNA for the CDR3 is TGTGCCAGCAGCCCACCTACTAGCTTCGAGACCCAGTACTTC. Protein: CASSPPTSFETQYF.

The CDR3 reads CASSLTGTGGSEQYF. The CDR3 region has the DNA TGTGCCAGCAGCTTAACTGGGACAGGGGGCTCCGAGCAGTACTTC. The gene calls are TRBV7-3 and TRBJ2-5; 12 bases match TRBD1. The J call is in doubt because the DNA end fits TRBJ2-7 better. The CDR3 sequence is 15 residues long. Germline assignment: CDR1 SGHTA and CDR2 FQGTGA.

The V call is TRBV5-1, the J call TRBJ2-7, with 7 bases matching TRBD1. The CDR3 sequence is 14 residues long. V lost 4 bases, J lost 2 bases, and 6 bases stayed unmatched. CDR1 is SGHRS and CDR2 is YFSETQ in the germline V gene. The CDR3 spells CASSHGQATYEQYF. The CDR3 DNA follows: TGCGCCAGCAGCCACGGACAGGCTACCTACGAGCAGTACTTC.

The rearrangement uses TRBV29-1 and TRBJ1-1, with D tentatively TRBD1 (6 bases). This CDR3 region has 15 residues. Germline V gene lookup returns CDR1 SQVTM and CDR2 ANQGSEA. Trimming left V 6 bases short and J 5 bases short, with 22 bases between. The CDR3 region has the DNA TGCAGCGTGGGGCGAATGGCGGGGGCTCGGACTGAAGCTTTCTTT. It yields the protein CSVGRMAGARTEAFF.

This chain joins TRBV4-3 and TRBJ1-3; D is undetermined. From germline, CDR1 is LGHNA and CDR2 YSLEER. The V and J ends lost 3 bases and 0 bases respectively, with 18 bases between them. The CDR3 consists of 18 residues. The CDR3 protein is CASSHRTRHELSGNTIYF. The CDR3 DNA is TGCGCCAGCAGCCACCGGACGAGGCACGAACTCTCTGGAAACACCATATATTTT.

This sequence joins TRBV9 and TRBJ2-5; 7 bases map to TRBD1. The V gene end was trimmed by 4 bases and the J gene end by 5 bases; junction bases not matched to a gene: 8. In germline, CDR1 is SGDLS, CDR2 YYNGEE. This CDR3 has 14 amino acids. CDR3 loop: CASSSQRQGETQYF. CDR3 nucleotide sequence: TGTGCCAGCAGCTCACAAAGACAGGGTGAGACCCAGTACTTC.

This clone was seen only a few times. J is TRBJ1-1 and V is TRBV29-1, with TRBD1 as a possible D gene (5 bases). Germline V gene sequence: CDR1 SQVTM, CDR2 ANQGSEA. The V gene lost 3 bases and the J gene lost 4 bases, with 12 bases spanning the gap. This CDR3 has 13 residues. The CDR3 DNA follows: TGCAGCGTTGATGCAGGGCGGGGCACTGAAGCTTTCTTT. Its translation is CSVDAGRGTEAFF.

Worth noting for this clone: A read error may produce the germline difference seen at one junction end. This sequence joins TRBV7-2 and TRBJ1-2; a weak D match, TRBD1 (5 bases). Germline V lookup: CDR1 SGHTA, CDR2 FQGNSA. This CDR3 comprises 13 residues. The CDR3 sequence is CASSLIRDSAWGF. In DNA, the CDR3 is TGTGCCAGCAGCCTCATCAGGGACTCCGCGTGGGGGTTC.

The chain has TRBV5-4 and TRBJ2-1; 9 bases fit TRBD1. From germline, CDR1 is SGHNT and CDR2 YYREEE (reference sequence). Losses at the gene ends were 4 bases for V and 4 bases for J; bases not matched to a gene: 6. This CDR3 has 15 residues. The CDR3 nucleotides read TGTGCCAGCAGCCAGGCTGGGACAGGGTACAATGAGCAGTTCTTC. As protein: CASSQAGTGYNEQFF.

The gene calls are TRBV29-1 and TRBJ2-3; the match to TRBD1 covers 8 bases. The CDR3 spans 13 residues. From germline, CDR1 is SQVTM and CDR2 ANQGSEA. V was clipped by 3 bases and J by 5 bases; unmatched bases: 4. CDR3 amino acids: CSVDLDRVDTQYF. In nucleotides, the CDR3 is TGCAGCGTTGACTTGGACAGGGTAGATACGCAGTATTTT.

In this sample, this clone turned up a few times. The rearrangement joins TRBV9 to TRBJ2-3; 12 bases fit TRBD2. The V gene's germline CDR1 is SGDLS and CDR2 YYNGEE. The CDR3 sequence is 16 residues long. The junction had 7 bases not matched to a gene; V was cut back by 2 bases and J by 6 bases. The CDR3 nucleotides are TGTGCCAGCAGCGTGAGAAACGGACTAGCGGGGGATACGCAGTATTTT. Translating gives CASSVRNGLAGDTQYF.